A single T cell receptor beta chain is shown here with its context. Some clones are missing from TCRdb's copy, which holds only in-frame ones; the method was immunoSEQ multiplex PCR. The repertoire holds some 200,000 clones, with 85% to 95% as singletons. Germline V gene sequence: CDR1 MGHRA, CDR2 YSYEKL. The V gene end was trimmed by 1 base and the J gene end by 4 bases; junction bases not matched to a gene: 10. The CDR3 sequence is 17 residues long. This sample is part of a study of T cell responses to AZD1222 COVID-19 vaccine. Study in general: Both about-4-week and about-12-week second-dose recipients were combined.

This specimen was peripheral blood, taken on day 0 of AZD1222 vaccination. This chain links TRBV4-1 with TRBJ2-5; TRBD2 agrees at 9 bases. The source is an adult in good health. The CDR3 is CASSQGPWAGGRETQYF. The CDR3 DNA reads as TGCGCCAGCAGCCAAGGCCCTTGGGCGGGGGGGCGAGAGACCCAGTACTTC.